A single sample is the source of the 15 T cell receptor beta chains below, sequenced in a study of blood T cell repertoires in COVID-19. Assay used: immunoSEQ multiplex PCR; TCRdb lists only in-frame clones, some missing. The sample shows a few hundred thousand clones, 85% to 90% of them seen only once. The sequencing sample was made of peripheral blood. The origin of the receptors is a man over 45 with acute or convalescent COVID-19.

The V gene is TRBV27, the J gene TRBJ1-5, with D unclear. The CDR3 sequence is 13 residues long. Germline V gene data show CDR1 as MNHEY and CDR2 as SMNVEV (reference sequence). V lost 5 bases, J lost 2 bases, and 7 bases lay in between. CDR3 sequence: CASSPSGNQPQHF. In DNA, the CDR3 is TGTGCCAGCAGTCCTAGCGGCAATCAGCCCCAGCATTTT.

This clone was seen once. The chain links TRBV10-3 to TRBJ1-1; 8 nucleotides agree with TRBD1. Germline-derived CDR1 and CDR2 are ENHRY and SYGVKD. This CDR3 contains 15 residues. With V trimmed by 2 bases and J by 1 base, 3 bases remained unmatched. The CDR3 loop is CAISETGQGNTEAFF. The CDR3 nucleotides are TGTGCCATCAGTGAGACCGGACAGGGGAACACTGAAGCTTTCTTT.

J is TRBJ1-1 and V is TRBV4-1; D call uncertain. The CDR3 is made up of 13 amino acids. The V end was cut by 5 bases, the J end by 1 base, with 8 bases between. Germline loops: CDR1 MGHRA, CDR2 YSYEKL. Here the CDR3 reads CASSKLRNTEAFF. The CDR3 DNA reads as TGCGCCAGCAGCAAACTGCGGAACACTGAAGCTTTCTTT.

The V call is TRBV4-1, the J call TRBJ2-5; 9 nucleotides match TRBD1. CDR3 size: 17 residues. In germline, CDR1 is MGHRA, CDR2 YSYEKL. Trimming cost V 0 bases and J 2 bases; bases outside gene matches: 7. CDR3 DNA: TGCGCCAGCAGCCAAGATGAGGGGACAGGGCTTCAAGAGACCCAGTACTTC. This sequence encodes CASSQDEGTGLQETQYF.

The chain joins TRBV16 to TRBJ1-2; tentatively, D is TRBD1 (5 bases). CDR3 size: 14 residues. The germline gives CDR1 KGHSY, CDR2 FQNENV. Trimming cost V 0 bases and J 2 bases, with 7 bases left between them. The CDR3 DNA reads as TGTGCCAGCAGCCAATCGACAGCAAACTATGGCTACACCTTC. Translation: CASSQSTANYGYTF.

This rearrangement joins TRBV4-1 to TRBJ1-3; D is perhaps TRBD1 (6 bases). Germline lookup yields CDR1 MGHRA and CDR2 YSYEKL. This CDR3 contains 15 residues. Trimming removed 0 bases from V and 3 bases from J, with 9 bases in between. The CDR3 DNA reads TGCGCCAGCAGCCAAGAGGGGGCCGGTGGAAACACCATATATTTT. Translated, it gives CASSQEGAGGNTIYF.

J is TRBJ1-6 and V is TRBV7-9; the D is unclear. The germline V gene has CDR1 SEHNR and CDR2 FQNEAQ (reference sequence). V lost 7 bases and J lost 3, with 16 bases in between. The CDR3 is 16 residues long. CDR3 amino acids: CASKTEGEYYNSPLHF. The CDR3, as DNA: TGTGCCAGCAAGACCGAGGGAGAATACTATAATTCACCCCTCCACTTT.

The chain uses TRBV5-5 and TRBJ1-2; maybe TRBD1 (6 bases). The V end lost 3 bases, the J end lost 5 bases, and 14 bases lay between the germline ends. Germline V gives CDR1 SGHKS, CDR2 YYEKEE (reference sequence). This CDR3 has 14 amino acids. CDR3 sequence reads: CASSSTGLRYGYTF. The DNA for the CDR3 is TGTGCCAGCAGCTCTACAGGGCTGAGGTATGGCTACACCTTC.

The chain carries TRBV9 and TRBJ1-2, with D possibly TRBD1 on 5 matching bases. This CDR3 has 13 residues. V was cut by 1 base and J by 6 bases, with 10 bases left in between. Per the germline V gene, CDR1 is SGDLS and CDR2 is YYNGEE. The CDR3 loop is CASSVQGRDGYTF. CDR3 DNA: TGTGCCAGCAGCGTACAGGGCCGTGATGGCTACACCTTC.

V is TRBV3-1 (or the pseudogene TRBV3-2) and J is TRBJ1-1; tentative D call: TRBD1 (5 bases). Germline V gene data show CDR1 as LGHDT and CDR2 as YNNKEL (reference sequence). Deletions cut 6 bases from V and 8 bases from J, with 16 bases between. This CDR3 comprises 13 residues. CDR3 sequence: CASSYTRGNEAFF. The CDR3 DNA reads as TGTGCCAGCAGTTACACCCGGGGGAACGAAGCTTTCTTT.

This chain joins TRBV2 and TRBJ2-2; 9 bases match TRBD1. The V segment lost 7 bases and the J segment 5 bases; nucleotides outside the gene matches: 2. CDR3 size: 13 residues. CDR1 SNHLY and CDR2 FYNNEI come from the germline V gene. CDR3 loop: CASNGQGTGELFF. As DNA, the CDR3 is TGTGCCAGCAATGGACAGGGGACCGGGGAGCTGTTTTTT.

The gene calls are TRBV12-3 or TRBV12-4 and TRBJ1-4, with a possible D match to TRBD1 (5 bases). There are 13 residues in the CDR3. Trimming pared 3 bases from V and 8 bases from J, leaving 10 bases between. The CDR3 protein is CASSFFGGEKLFF. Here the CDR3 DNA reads TGTGCCAGCAGTTTCTTTGGGGGGGAAAAACTGTTTTTT.

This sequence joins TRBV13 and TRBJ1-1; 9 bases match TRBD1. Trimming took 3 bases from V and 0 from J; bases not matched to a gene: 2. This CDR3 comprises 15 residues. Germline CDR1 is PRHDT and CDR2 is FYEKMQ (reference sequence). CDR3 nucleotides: TGTGCCAGCAGCTTCAACAGGGGGCTGAACACTGAAGCTTTCTTT. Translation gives CASSFNRGLNTEAFF.

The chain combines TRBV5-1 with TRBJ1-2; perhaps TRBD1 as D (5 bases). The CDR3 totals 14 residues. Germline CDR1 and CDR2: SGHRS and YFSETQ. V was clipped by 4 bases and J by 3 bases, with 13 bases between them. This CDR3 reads CASSPTQVDYGYTF. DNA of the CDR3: TGCGCCAGCAGCCCGACACAGGTGGACTATGGCTACACCTTC.

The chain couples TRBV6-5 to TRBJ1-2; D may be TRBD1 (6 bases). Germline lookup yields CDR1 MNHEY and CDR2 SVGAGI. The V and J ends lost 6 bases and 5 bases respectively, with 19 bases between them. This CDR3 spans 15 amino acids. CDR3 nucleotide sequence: TGTGCCAGCAGCCCCCGGGGGGGCCTCTCTTATGGCTACACCTTC. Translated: CASSPRGGLSYGYTF.